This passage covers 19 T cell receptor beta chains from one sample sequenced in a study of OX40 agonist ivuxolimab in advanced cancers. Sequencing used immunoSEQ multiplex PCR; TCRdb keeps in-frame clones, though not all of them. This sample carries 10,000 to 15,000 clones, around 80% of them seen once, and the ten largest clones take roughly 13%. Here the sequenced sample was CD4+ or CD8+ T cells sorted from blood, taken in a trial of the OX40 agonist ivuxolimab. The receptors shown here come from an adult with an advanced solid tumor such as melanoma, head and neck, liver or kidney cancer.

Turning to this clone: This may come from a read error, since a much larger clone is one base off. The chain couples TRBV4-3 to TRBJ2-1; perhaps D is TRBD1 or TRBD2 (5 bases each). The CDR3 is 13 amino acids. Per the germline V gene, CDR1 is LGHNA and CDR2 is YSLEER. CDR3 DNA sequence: TGCACCAGCAGCCAAGAGGGGTGGAATGAGCAGTTCTTC. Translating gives CTSSQEGWNEQFF.

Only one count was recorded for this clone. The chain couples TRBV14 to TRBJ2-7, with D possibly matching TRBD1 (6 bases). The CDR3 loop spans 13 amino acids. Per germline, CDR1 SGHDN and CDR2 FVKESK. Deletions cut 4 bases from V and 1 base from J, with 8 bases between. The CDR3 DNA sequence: TGTGCCAGCAGCCTCAGGGGTTCCTACGAGCAGTACTTC. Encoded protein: CASSLRGSYEQYF.

The CDR3 protein is CASSVGLSGDSYEQYF. For the CDR3, the DNA is TGTGCCAGCAGCGTAGGGCTATCTGGGGATTCCTACGAGCAGTACTTC. The chain employs TRBV9 and TRBJ2-7; unclear D gene. CDR3 length equals 16 residues. Germline values: CDR1 SGDLS, CDR2 YYNGEE. V lost 0 bases, J lost 1 base, and 14 bases lay in between. The full variable domain, in which reference TRBV9 and TRBJ2-7 provide the parts outside the CDR3, is DSGVTQTPKHLITATGQRVTLRCSPRSGDLSVYWYQQSLDQGLQFLIQYYNGEERAKGNILERFSAQQFPDLHSELNLSSLELGDSALYFCASSVGLSGDSYEQYFGPGTRLTVT.

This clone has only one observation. CDR3 sequence: CASSGSATNYGYTF. CDR3 DNA: TGTGCCAGCAGCGGCAGCGCGACTAACTATGGCTACACCTTC. The chain joins TRBV9 to TRBJ1-2, with D hard to call. V was trimmed by 3 bases and J by 0 bases, leaving 9 bases between them. Germline CDR1 is SGDLS and CDR2 is YYNGEE. The CDR3 has 14 amino acids.

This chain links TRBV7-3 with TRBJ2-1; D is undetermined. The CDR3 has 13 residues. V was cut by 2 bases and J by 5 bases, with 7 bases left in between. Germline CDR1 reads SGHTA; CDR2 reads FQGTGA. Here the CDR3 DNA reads TGTGCCAGCAGCTTATTCGAGAACAATGAGCAGTTCTTC. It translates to CASSLFENNEQFF. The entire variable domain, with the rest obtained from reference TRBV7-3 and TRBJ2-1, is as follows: GAGVSQTPSNKVTEKGKYVELRCDPISGHTALYWYRQSLGQGPEFLIYFQGTGAADDSGLPNDRFFAVRPEGSVSTLKIQRTERGDSAVYLCASSLFENNEQFFGPGTRLTVL.

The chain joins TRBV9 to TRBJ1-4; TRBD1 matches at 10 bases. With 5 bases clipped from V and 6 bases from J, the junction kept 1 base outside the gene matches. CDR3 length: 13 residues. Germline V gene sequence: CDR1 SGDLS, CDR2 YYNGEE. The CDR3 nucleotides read TGTGCCAGCAGTGGGACAGGGGATGAAAAACTGTTTTTT. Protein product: CASSGTGDEKLFF.

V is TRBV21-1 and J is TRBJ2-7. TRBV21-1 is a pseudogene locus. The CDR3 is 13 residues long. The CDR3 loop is CASSKALRNEQYF. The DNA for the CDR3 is TGTGCCAGCAGCAAAGCTTTAAGGAACGAGCAGTACTTC.

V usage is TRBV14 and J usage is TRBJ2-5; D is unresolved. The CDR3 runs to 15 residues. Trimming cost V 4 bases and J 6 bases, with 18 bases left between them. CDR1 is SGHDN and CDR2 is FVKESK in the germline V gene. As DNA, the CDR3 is TGTGCCAGCAGCCCCCGAAGGGTGGATCGGCAGACCCAGTACTTC. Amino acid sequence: CASSPRRVDRQTQYF.

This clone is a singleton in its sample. The CDR3 spells CASSRGPSYGYTF. The CDR3 bases are TGTGCCAGCAGCCGGGGACCCAGCTATGGCTACACCTTC. The chain recombines TRBV7-3 with TRBJ1-2; TRBD1 is a possible D gene (5 bases). The V and J ends lost 5 bases and 4 bases respectively, with 11 bases between them. CDR1 SGHTA and CDR2 FQGTGA come from the germline V gene. The CDR3 is 13 amino acids.

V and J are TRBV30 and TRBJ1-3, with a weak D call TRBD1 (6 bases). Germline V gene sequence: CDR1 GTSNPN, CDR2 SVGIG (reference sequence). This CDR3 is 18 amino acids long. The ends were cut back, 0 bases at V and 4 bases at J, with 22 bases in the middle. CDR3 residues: CAWSVSDRQPFYGNTIYF. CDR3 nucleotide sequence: TGTGCCTGGAGTGTAAGTGACAGGCAACCCTTCTACGGAAACACCATATATTTT.

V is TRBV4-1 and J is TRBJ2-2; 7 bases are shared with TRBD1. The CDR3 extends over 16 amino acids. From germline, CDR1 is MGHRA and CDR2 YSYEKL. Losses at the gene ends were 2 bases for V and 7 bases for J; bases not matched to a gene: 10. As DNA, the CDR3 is TGCGCCAGCAGCCAACGACAGACAGGGCACGGCGGGGAGCTGTTTTTT. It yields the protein CASSQRQTGHGGELFF.

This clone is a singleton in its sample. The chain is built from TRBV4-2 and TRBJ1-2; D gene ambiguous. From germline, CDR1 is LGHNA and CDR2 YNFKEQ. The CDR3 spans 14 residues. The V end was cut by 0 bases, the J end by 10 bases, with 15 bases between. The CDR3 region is CASSQDRFSRHYTF. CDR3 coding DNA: TGTGCCAGCAGCCAAGATCGATTCTCAAGGCACTACACCTTC.

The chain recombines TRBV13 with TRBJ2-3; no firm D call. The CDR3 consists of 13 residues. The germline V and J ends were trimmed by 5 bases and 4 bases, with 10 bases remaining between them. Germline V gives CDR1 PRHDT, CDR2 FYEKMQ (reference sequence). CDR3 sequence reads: CASSLPPPDTQYF. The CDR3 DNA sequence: TGTGCCAGCAGCCTTCCCCCCCCAGATACGCAGTATTTT.

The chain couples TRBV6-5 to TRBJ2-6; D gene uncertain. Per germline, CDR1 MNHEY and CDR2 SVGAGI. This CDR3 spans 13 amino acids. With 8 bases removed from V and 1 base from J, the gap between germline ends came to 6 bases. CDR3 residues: CASSRSGANVLTF. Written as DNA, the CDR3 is TGTGCCAGCTCACGGTCTGGGGCCAACGTCCTGACTTTC.

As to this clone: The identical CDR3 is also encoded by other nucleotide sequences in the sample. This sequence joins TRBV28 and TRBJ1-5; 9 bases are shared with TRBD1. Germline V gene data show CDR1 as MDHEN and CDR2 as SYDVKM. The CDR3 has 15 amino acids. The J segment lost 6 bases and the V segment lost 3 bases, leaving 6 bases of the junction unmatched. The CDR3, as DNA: TGTGCCAGCAGTTTGGGACAGGGTTATCGTCAGCCCCAGCATTTT. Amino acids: CASSLGQGYRQPQHF.

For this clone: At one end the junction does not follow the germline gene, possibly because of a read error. The CDR3 DNA reads TGTGCTAGCAGCCTCAGCGGGAGTAGCACAGATACGCAGTATTTT. This translates into CASSLSGSSTDTQYF. The V and J genes are TRBV7-7 and TRBJ2-3, with TRBD2 identical over 8 bases. The CDR3 extends over 15 amino acids. CDR1 SSHAT and CDR2 FNYEAQ come from the germline V gene (reference sequence).

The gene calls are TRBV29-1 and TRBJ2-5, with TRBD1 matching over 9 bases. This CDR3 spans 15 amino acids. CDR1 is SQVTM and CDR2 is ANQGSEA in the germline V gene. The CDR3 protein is CTKLPYRDREETQYF. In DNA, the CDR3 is TGCACCAAACTCCCCTATAGGGACAGGGAAGAGACCCAGTACTTC.

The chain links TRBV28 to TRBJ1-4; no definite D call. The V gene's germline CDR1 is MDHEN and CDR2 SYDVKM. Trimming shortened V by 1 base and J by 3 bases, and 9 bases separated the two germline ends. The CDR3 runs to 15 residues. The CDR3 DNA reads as TGTGCCAGCAGTTTATTGGTTACAGCTAATGAAAAACTGTTTTTT. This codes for CASSLLVTANEKLFF. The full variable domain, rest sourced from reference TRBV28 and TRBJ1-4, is DVKVTQSSRYLVKRTGEKVFLECVQDMDHENMFWYRQDPGLGLRLIYFSYDVKMKEKGDIPEGYSVSREKKERFSLILESASTNQTSMYLCASSLLVTANEKLFFGSGTQLSVL.

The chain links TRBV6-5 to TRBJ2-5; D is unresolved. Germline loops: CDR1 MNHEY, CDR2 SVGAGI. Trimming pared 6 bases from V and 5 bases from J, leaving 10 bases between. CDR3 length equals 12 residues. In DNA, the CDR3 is TGTGCCAGCAGCTTTAGCCGGGAGACCCAGTACTTC. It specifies CASSFSRETQYF.